This TCR beta chain was obtained from a study of T cell repertoires in cytomegalovirus infection. V shed 0 bases and J 5 bases; nucleotides not matched to a gene: 11. CDR1 and CDR2 from the germline V gene are SGHRS and YFSETQ. CDR3 size: 17 residues. TCRdb ran MiXCR on the reads and lists one entry per CDR3 protein. The table records some 800,000 distinct CDR3 sequences, approximately 30% of them present only once. Remarks on this clonotype: What it binds is unknown.

Study results and limitations: Public TCR beta family frequency separated CMV-and-HLA carriers, including in an independent cohort.

The clonotype was recovered from a human donor in good health (CMV status not recorded). Some clones in this sample may be carry-over from other donors' samples. The chain recombines TRBV5-1 with TRBJ2-3, with 8 bases fitting TRBD2. This sample comprised cultured CD8+ T cells from PBMCs, obtained from culture after CMV antigen stimulation. CDR3 nucleotide sequence: TGCGCCAGCAGCTTGGCCGGTTTCCGCGGGGGGAGAGATACGCAGTATTTT. Amino acid sequence: CASSLAGFRGGRDTQYF.